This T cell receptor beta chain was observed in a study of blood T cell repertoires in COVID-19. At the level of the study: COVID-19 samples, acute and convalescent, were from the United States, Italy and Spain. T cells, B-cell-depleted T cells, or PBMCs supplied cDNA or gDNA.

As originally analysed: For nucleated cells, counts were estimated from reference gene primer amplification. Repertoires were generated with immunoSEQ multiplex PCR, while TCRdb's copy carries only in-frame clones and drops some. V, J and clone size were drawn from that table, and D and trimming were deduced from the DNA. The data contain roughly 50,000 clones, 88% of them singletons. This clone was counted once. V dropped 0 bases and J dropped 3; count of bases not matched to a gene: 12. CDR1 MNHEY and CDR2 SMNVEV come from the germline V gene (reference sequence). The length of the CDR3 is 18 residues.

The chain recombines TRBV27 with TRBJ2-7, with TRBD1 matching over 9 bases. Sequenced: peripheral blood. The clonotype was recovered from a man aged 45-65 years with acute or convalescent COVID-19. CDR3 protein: CASSLSSGGPGQGYEQYF. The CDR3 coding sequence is TGTGCCAGCAGTTTATCTTCCGGAGGACCGGGACAGGGCTACGAGCAGTACTTC.